This TCR beta chain was captured in a study of blood T cell repertoires in COVID-19. Across the study: Samples representing acute and convalescent COVID-19 were sourced from the United States, Italy and Spain. From T cells, B-cell-depleted T cells, or PBMCs came the material, which was cDNA or gDNA.

Sequencing used immunoSEQ multiplex PCR; TCRdb keeps in-frame clones, though not all of them. The sample holds about 130,000 clones, approximately 90% seen once. Trimming removed 5 bases at V and 2 bases at J, with 13 bases between. The length of the CDR3 is 14 residues. Germline CDR1 is MNHEY and CDR2 is SVGAGI. The sample consisted of peripheral blood. V usage is TRBV6-5 and J usage is TRBJ2-7, with D perhaps TRBD1 (6 bases). This TCR came from a man between 70 and 80 years old with active COVID-19. The CDR3 bases are TGTGCCAGCAGTCTCCAGGGGTCCCCCTACGAGCAGTACTTC. Protein: CASSLQGSPYEQYF.